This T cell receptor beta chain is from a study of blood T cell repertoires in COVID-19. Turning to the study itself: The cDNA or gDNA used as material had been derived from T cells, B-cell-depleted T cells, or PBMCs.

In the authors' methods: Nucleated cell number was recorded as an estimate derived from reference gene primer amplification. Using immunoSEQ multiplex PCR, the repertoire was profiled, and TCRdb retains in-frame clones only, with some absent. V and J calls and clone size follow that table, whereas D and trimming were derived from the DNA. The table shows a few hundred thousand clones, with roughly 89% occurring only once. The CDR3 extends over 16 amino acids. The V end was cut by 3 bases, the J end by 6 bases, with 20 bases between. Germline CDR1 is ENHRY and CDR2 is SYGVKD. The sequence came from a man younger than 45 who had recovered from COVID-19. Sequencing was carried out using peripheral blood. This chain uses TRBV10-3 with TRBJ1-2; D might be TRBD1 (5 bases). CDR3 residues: CAISDYPDGGVDGYTF. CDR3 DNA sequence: TGTGCCATCAGTGACTACCCCGATGGGGGGGTGGATGGCTACACCTTC.